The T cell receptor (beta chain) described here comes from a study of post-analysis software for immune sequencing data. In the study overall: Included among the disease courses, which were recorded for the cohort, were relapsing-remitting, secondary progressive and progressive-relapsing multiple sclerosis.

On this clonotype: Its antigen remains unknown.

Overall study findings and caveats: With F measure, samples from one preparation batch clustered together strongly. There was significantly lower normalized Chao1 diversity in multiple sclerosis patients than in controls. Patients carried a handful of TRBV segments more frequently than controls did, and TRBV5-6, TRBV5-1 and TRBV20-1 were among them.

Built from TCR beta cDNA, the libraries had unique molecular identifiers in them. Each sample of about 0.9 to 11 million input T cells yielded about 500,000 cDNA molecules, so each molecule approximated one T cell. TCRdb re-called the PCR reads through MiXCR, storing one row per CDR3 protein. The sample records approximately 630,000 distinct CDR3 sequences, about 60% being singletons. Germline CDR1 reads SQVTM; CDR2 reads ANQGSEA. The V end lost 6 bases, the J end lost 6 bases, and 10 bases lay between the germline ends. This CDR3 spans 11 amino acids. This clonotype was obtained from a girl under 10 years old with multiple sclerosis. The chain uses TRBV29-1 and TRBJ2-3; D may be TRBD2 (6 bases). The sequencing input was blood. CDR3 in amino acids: CSVLGGDTQYF. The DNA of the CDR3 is TGCAGCGTCCTCGGGGGTGATACGCAGTATTTT.